These T cell receptor beta chains were read from a single sample in a study of beta chain features in type 1 diabetes. Produced via immunoSEQ multiplex PCR; TCRdb's table is partial and in-frame only. The sample has 640,000 or so clones, 11% to 15% seen once. The sequencing sample was made of naive CD4+ T cells from blood. Receptor source: a man younger than 35 with type 1 diabetes. Both conserved end residues are part of each CDR3. A D gene is named only where the DNA matches it firmly. Size values are once, few and many counts, or a class for expanded clones, and some rows have none.

j_call clone_size v_call d_call cdr3_nt cdr3_aa
TRBJ2-1 few TRBV19 TRBD2 TGTGCCAGTGTCGGGACTAGCGGGCGACTCAGCTCCTACAATGAGCAGTTCTTC CASVGTSGRLSSYNEQFF
TRBJ2-1 few TRBV7-9 - TGTGCCAGCAGCTTATGGAGCGGATCCTACAATGAGCAGTTCTTC CASSLWSGSYNEQFF
TRBJ2-7 few TRBV11-1 TRBD1 TGTGCCAGCAGCGAGACAGGGGCGCCGGAATGGTACGAGCAGTACTTC CASSETGAPEWYEQYF
TRBJ2-7 - TRBV5-4 - TGTGCCAGCAGCCCGGAGCTGGGGCGGGGATCCTACGAGCAGTACTTC CASSPELGRGSYEQYF
TRBJ2-4 few TRBV2 TRBD1 TGTGCCAGCAGTGATAGGACAGGGATAAACATTCAGTACTTC CASSDRTGINIQYF
TRBJ2-1 few TRBV6-5 - TGTGCCAGCAGTTACCGACAGCCCAATGAGCAGTTCTTC CASSYRQPNEQFF
TRBJ1-2 few TRBV30 - TGTGCCTGGTCCCACCCAGACCGTAACTATGGCTACACCTTC CAWSHPDRNYGYTF
TRBJ2-7 few TRBV30 - TGTGCCTGGAGTGTACGGGGTTCGGGCGAGCAGTACTTC CAWSVRGSGEQYF
TRBJ2-1 few TRBV4-3 TRBD2 TGCGCCAGCAGCCAAGAGGTAGCGGGGGAATGGAGTGAGCAGTTCTTC CASSQEVAGEWSEQFF
TRBJ2-6 - TRBV25-1 TRBD2 TGTGCCAGCATGGGAGGGGCCGATTCTGGGGCCAACGTCCTGACTTTC CASMGGADSGANVLTF
TRBJ2-1 few TRBV19 - TGTGCCAGTAGTATGCAGGGGATCCCAAGCGCAGGGAATGAGCAGATCTTC CASSMQGIPSAGNEQIF
TRBJ2-6 few TRBV5-4 TRBD1 TGTGCCAGCAGCTTGGTGATAGGGGGCTACTCTGGGGCCAACGTCCTGACTTTC CASSLVIGGYSGANVLTF
TRBJ1-1 few TRBV5-1 - TGCGCCAGCAGCTTGGAACAGGGTAGGGGAGCCATCATGAACACTGAAGCTTTCTTT CASSLEQGRGAIMNTEAFF
TRBJ2-3 - TRBV30 TRBD2 TGTGCCTGGAGTGTACTTCGGGGTTTCAGCGGGGGAACCACAGATACGCAGTATTTT CAWSVLRGFSGGTTDTQYF
TRBJ1-1 - TRBV28 - TGTGCCAGCAGCCCTCGGGCAGCTAACACTGAAGCTTTCTTT CASSPRAANTEAFF
TRBJ2-1 - TRBV5-1 TRBD2 TGCGCCAGCAGCTTGGGACTAGCTACCTACAATGAGCAGTTCTTC CASSLGLATYNEQFF
TRBJ1-1 - TRBV5-1 - TGCGCCAGCAGCTTTTCCGGAGGGACTGAAGCTTTCTTT CASSFSGGTEAFF
TRBJ1-5 few TRBV29-1 TRBD1 TGCAGCGTTTCTCGTACAGGGGACCAGCCCCAGCATTTT CSVSRTGDQPQHF
TRBJ2-1 few TRBV5-6 - TGTGCCAGCAGCTTGAGACTCCATGAGCAGTTCTTC CASSLRLHEQFF
TRBJ1-4 - TRBV6-5 - TGTGCCAGCAGTTCTACAGCAACTAATGAAAAACTGTTTTTT CASSSTATNEKLFF
TRBJ2-7 - TRBV7-9 - TGTGCCAGCAGCTTGGCAGATCCCTACGAGCAGTACTTC CASSLADPYEQYF
TRBJ1-1 - TRBV5-1 TRBD1 TGCGCCAGCAGCCCCTGGACAGGGGTTGATGAAGCTTTCTTT CASSPWTGVDEAFF
TRBJ2-7 - TRBV29-1 TRBD2 TGCAGCGCCCTTCGCGGGGGGAGCTCCTACGAGCAGTACTTC CSALRGGSSYEQYF
TRBJ2-1 few TRBV7-3 - TGTGCCAGCAGCTTATTAGGTGCCTACAATGAGCAGTTCTTC CASSLLGAYNEQFF